This T cell receptor beta chain stems from a study of T-cell reconstitution after alpha-beta-depleted transplantation in children. Germline assignment: CDR1 SGDLS and CDR2 YYNGEE. V lost 8 bases and J lost 2, with 16 bases in between. This CDR3 is 15 amino acids long. This clonotype was picked up a small number of times. Unique molecular identifiers were used in preparing the TCRbeta library. TCRdb used MiXCR to reprocess the PCR reads, holding one entry per CDR3 protein. Of around 60,000 distinct CDR3 sequences detected, 40% to 55% appear once; the ten largest clones hold under 98%. The sequencing here drew on PBMCs, mostly from graft donor cells, taken 360 days after TCRalphabeta/CD19-depleted stem cell transplant. This TCR was recovered from a male patient younger than 18 who had a stem cell transplant for acute lymphoblastic leukemia, so the T cells may come from the graft donor. The rearrangement links TRBV9 to TRBJ2-2; the D gene could be TRBD1 or TRBD2 (5 bases each). In nucleotides, the CDR3 is TGTGCCAGTGGGACCGGGACGGACAACACCGGGGAGCTGTTTTTT. Protein sequence: CASGTGTDNTGELFF.